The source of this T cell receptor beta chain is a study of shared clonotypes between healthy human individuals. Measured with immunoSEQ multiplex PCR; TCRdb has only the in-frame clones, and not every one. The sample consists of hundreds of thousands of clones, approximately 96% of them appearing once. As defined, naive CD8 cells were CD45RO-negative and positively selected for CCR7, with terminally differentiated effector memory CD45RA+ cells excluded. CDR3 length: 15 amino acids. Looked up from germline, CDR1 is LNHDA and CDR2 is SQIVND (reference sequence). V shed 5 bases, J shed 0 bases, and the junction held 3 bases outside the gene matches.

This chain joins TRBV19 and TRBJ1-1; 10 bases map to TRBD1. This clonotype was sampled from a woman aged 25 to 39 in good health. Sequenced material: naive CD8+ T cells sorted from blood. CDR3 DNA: TGTGCCAGTAGTCTCGACAGGGGGCTGAACACTGAAGCTTTCTTT. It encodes CASSLDRGLNTEAFF.